This T cell receptor beta chain appears in the sequencing data of a study of T cell changes during pregnancy in multiple sclerosis. Libraries were prepared by immunoSEQ multiplex PCR; TCRdb keeps only in-frame clonotypes and omits some of them. The sample yields 100,000 or so clones, roughly 90% seen once. The germline V gene encodes CDR1 SQVTM and CDR2 ANQGSEA. The CDR3 loop spans 13 amino acids. Trimming took off 6 bases at V and 0 bases at J, with 11 bases between the two ends. This rearrangement joins TRBV29-1 to TRBJ1-1; TRBD1 might be the D (5 bases). This clonotype originated in a female donor with multiple sclerosis, enrolled in a pregnancy study. Here the sequenced sample was peripheral blood, taken after pregnancy. As DNA, the CDR3 is TGCAGCGTGGGTAGACAGATGAACACTGAAGCTTTCTTT. This codes for CSVGRQMNTEAFF.